The sequence of this T cell receptor (beta chain) was determined in a study of T cells in Graves' hyperthyroidism and ophthalmopathy. Study conclusions and caveats: Researchers found most expanded thyroid clonotypes above 0.001 in blood as well.

This CDR3 region has 16 residues. Germline V gene lookup returns CDR1 MGHRA and CDR2 YSYEKL. The junction had 6 bases not matched to a gene; V was cut back by 0 bases and J by 5 bases. RNA transcripts gave rise to amplified TCR beta CDR3 regions. Initially, a first-round RT-PCR of the TCR CDR3 employed the HTBI primer set. TCRdb itself ran the multiplex PCR reads through MiXCR, one entry per CDR3 protein. The sample holds more than 350,000 distinct CDR3 sequences; about a sixth are singletons and the top ten take about a third. A remark on this clonotype: What it recognizes is unknown.

The TCR sequence derives from a woman aged 25 to 45 with Graves' hyperthyroidism that later progressed to Graves' ophthalmopathy. The V and J genes are TRBV4-1 and TRBJ1-2; 10 nucleotides line up with TRBD1. Sequenced material: blood. DNA for the CDR3: TGCGCCAGCAGCCAAGATGCAGGACAGGGGGTATATGGCTACACCTTC. Encoded protein: CASSQDAGQGVYGYTF.